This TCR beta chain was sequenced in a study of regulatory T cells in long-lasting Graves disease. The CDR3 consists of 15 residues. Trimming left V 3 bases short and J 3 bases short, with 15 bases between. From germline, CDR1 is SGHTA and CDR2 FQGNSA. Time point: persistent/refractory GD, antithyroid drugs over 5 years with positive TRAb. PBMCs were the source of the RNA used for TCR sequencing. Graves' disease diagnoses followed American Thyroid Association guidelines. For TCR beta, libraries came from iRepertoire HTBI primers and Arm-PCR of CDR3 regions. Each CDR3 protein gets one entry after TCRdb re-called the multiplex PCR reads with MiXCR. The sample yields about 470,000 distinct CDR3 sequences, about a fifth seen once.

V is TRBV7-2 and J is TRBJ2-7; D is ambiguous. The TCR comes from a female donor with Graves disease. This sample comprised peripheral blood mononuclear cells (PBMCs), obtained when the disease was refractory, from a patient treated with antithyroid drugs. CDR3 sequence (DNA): TGTGCCAGCAGCTTCGACCGGTCCCCGATCTACGAGCAGTACTTC. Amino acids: CASSFDRSPIYEQYF.